This passage covers 28 T cell receptor beta chains from one sample sequenced in a study of blood T cell repertoires in COVID-19. The repertoire was sequenced with immunoSEQ multiplex PCR; TCRdb's copy has only in-frame clones and lacks some. This sample has some 300,000 clones, with approximately 89% found just once. Specimen: PBMCs or T cells enriched from blood (not recorded which). Receptors originate from a woman in her twenties or thirties who had recovered from COVID-19.

This clone has only one observation. The CDR3 nucleotides read TGTGCTAGTGAGGTTAGCCGTCTATCAGGGGACTATGGCTACACCTTC. Translation: CASEVSRLSGDYGYTF. The chain couples TRBV12-5 to TRBJ1-2; D may be TRBD1 (6 bases). The CDR3 loop spans 16 amino acids. The germline V gene has CDR1 LGHNT and CDR2 FRNRAP. V gave up 7 bases and J gave up 3 bases, with 21 bases separating them. Full variable domain (missing parts from reference TRBV12-5 and TRBJ1-2): DARVTQTPRHKVTEMGQEVTMRCQPILGHNTVFWYRQTMMQGLELLAYFRNRAPLDDSGMPKDRFSAEMPDATLATLKIQPSEPRDSAVYFCASEVSRLSGDYGYTFGSGTRLTVV.

The rearrangement links TRBV4-1 to TRBJ2-7, with 8 bases lining up with TRBD1. The CDR3 contains 14 residues. V trimming: 4 bases; J trimming: 2 bases; junction bases outside the gene matches: 4. Germline CDR1 MGHRA, CDR2 YSYEKL. CDR3 coding DNA: TGCGCCAGCAGCCTCCAGGGGGCCCCCTACGAGCAGTACTTC. This encodes CASSLQGAPYEQYF.

This chain links TRBV14 with TRBJ1-6; the D gene is possibly TRBD1 (5 bases). CDR3 length: 15 residues. Germline V gene data show CDR1 as SGHDN and CDR2 as FVKESK. V lost 6 bases and J lost 6, with 15 bases in between. Written as DNA, the CDR3 is TGTGCCAGCAGACACCACAGGCGCTCTAATTCACCCCTCCACTTT. Translation: CASRHHRRSNSPLHF.

Here the CDR3 reads CAISDRVKTPYEQYF. The CDR3, as DNA: TGTGCCATCAGTGACAGGGTCAAAACCCCCTACGAGCAGTACTTC. The chain links TRBV10-3 to TRBJ2-7; D possibly corresponds to TRBD1 (5 bases). V gave up 3 bases and J gave up 2 bases, with 14 bases separating them. In germline, CDR1 is ENHRY, CDR2 SYGVKD. This CDR3 comprises 15 residues.

This chain links TRBV6-1 with TRBJ2-2; tentatively, D is TRBD1 (6 bases). The V gene lost 10 bases and the J gene lost 6 bases, with 12 bases spanning the gap. Germline V gene lookup returns CDR1 MNHNS and CDR2 SASEGT. This CDR3 has 12 amino acids. CDR3 nucleotide sequence: TGTGCCACACACAGGGCATCCGGGGAGCTGTTTTTT. It translates to CATHRASGELFF.

The chain joins TRBV28 to TRBJ1-5; TRBD1 is a possible D gene (5 bases). Germline CDR1 MDHEN, CDR2 SYDVKM. The CDR3 spans 14 residues. The V and J ends lost 2 bases and 5 bases respectively, with 10 bases between them. The CDR3 sequence is CASSLLRAHQPQHF. DNA of the CDR3: TGTGCCAGCAGTTTACTCAGGGCCCATCAGCCCCAGCATTTT.

V gene TRBV3-1 (or the pseudogene TRBV3-2) combines with J gene TRBJ1-2; the D gene is possibly TRBD1 (6 bases). V gave up 0 bases and J gave up 4 bases, with 24 bases separating them. The CDR3 runs to 19 residues. Per the germline V gene, CDR1 is LGHDT and CDR2 is YNNKEL (reference sequence). CDR3 nucleotides: TGTGCCAGCAGCCAAGATGGGGGATACAGGGCCATCCGGGGCTATGGCTACACCTTC. Translation gives CASSQDGGYRAIRGYGYTF.

The rearrangement uses TRBV19 and TRBJ2-5, with D tentatively TRBD2 (6 bases). The ends were cut back, 3 bases at V and 4 bases at J, with 12 bases in the middle. Looked up from germline, CDR1 is LNHDA and CDR2 is SQIVND (reference sequence). This CDR3 region has 14 residues. CDR3 bases: TGTGCCAGTAGTATTAGGACGCGGGGAGAGACCCAGTACTTC. Translating it yields CASSIRTRGETQYF.

The J gene is TRBJ1-4, the V gene TRBV19, with D maybe TRBD1 (5 bases). V was trimmed by 7 bases and J by 7 bases, leaving 13 bases between them. The CDR3 has 13 residues. The germline CDR1 and CDR2 sequences are LNHDA and SQIVND (reference sequence). The CDR3 spells CASKGDLVEKLFF. In DNA form, the CDR3 reads TGTGCCAGTAAAGGGGATCTGGTTGAAAAACTGTTTTTT.

This clone showed up just a few times. One end of the junction fails to match germline, which may point to a read error. The chain combines TRBV6-1 with TRBJ1-5; TRBD1 agrees at 9 bases. The CDR3 length is 15 residues. CDR1 MNHNS and CDR2 SASEGT come from the germline V gene. Written as DNA, the CDR3 is TGTGCCAGCAGGGAAGCAACAGGGGGCGATCAGCCCCAGCATTTT. Residues: CASREATGGDQPQHF.

The chain combines TRBV15 with TRBJ1-2, with 11 bases matching TRBD1. The CDR3 loop spans 18 amino acids. With 0 bases clipped from V and 7 bases from J, the junction kept 13 bases outside the gene matches. Looked up from germline, CDR1 is LNHNV and CDR2 is YYDKDF (reference sequence). The CDR3 is CATSRDPGTGGPRGGYTF. CDR3 bases: TGTGCCACCAGCAGAGATCCTGGGACAGGGGGTCCCCGAGGTGGCTACACCTTC.

This clone was detected once. This chain uses TRBV9 with TRBJ2-7; 9 bases map to TRBD2. The CDR3 has 15 residues. The ends lost 0 bases at V and 6 bases at J; junction bases unmatched: 7. Germline loops: CDR1 SGDLS, CDR2 YYNGEE. CDR3 coding DNA: TGTGCCAGCAGCGTAGAACAGCGGGAGGACCCCGAGCAGTACTTC. This sequence encodes CASSVEQREDPEQYF.

CDR3 region: CASSLAVTGRFDTEAFF. In DNA, the CDR3 is TGCGCCAGCAGCTTGGCAGTGACAGGGAGGTTTGACACTGAAGCTTTCTTT. This sequence joins TRBV5-1 and TRBJ1-1; 7 bases agree with TRBD1. Germline trimming cut 0 bases from V and 3 bases from J; bases unmatched to any gene: 11. The V gene's germline CDR1 is SGHRS and CDR2 YFSETQ. CDR3 length: 17 amino acids.

CDR3 DNA: TGTGCCAGCAGCTTATTAGCGGGCTCCTACAATGAGCAGTTCTTC. Residues: CASSLLAGSYNEQFF. The chain uses TRBV5-4 and TRBJ2-1, with 7 positions matching TRBD2. The length of the CDR3 is 15 residues. The junction had 2 bases not matched to a gene; V was cut back by 2 bases and J by 0 bases. Germline CDR1 is SGHNT and CDR2 is YYREEE (reference sequence).

The chain has TRBV19 and TRBJ2-2; 10 positions match TRBD1. The CDR3 runs to 15 residues. Germline V CDR1 and CDR2: LNHDA, SQIVND (reference sequence). V dropped 4 bases and J dropped 5; count of bases not matched to a gene: 4. CDR3 in DNA: TGTGCCAGTAGTAGAAGACAGGGGGCGACCGGGGAGCTGTTTTTT. Translation gives CASSRRQGATGELFF.

The V call is TRBV15, the J call TRBJ2-1; 7 nucleotides match TRBD2. Trimming removed 0 bases from V and 14 bases from J; junction bases left unmatched: 13. This CDR3 has 15 residues. Germline CDR1 reads LNHNV; CDR2 reads YYDKDF (reference sequence). The CDR3 bases are TGTGCCACCAGCAGAGATTCGGGTTTTCCGCGGGAGAAGTTCTTC. It is translated as CATSRDSGFPREKFF. The full variable domain, in which reference TRBV15 and TRBJ2-1 provide the parts outside the CDR3, is DAMVIQNPRYQVTQFGKPVTLSCSQTLNHNVMYWYQQKSSQAPKLLFHYYDKDFNNEADTPDNFQSRRPNTSFCFLDIRSPGLGDTAMYLCATSRDSGFPREKFFGPGTRLTVL.

A single count supports this clone. V usage is TRBV28 and J usage is TRBJ1-1; 9 positions match TRBD1. Germline CDR1 MDHEN, CDR2 SYDVKM. The CDR3 spans 15 residues. With V trimmed by 5 bases and J by 2 bases, 6 bases remained unmatched. The CDR3 sequence: CASSARQGGNTEAFF. The DNA of the CDR3 is TGTGCCAGCAGTGCTCGACAGGGGGGAAACACTGAAGCTTTCTTT.

V usage is TRBV7-9 and J usage is TRBJ1-1, with D unclear. The V end lost 3 bases, the J end lost 1 base, and 6 bases lay between the germline ends. The CDR3 has 13 amino acids. Germline lookup yields CDR1 SEHNR and CDR2 FQNEAQ (reference sequence). CDR3 protein: CASSFLSNTEAFF. DNA of the CDR3: TGTGCCAGCAGCTTCTTGTCGAACACTGAAGCTTTCTTT.

This sequence joins TRBV5-1 and TRBJ1-2; D unclear. Trimming cost V 0 bases and J 4 bases, with 10 bases left between them. The CDR3 covers 14 residues. Germline CDR1 reads SGHRS; CDR2 reads YFSETQ. The CDR3 sequence is CASSLDPEGYGYTF. The CDR3 coding sequence is TGCGCCAGCAGCTTGGATCCGGAGGGCTATGGCTACACCTTC. Full variable domain (remainder filled in from reference TRBV5-1 and TRBJ1-2): KAGVTQTPRYLIKTRGQQVTLSCSPISGHRSVSWYQQTPGQGLQFLFEYFSETQRNKGNFPGRFSGRQFSNSRSEMNVSTLELGDSALYLCASSLDPEGYGYTFGSGTRLTVV.

The V and J genes are TRBV5-1 and TRBJ2-2, with unresolved D. CDR3 length equals 14 residues. V lost 0 bases, J lost 2 bases, and 5 bases lay in between. Germline CDR1 SGHRS, CDR2 YFSETQ. The CDR3 coding sequence is TGCGCCAGCAGCTTGGGTACAAACACCGGGGAGCTGTTTTTT. Amino acid sequence: CASSLGTNTGELFF.

The J gene is TRBJ2-5, the V gene TRBV18; 11 nucleotides align to TRBD1. CDR1 KGHSH and CDR2 LQKENI come from the germline V gene. The CDR3 sequence is 15 residues long. V lost 4 bases and J lost 4; bases outside the gene matches: 5. The CDR3 bases are TGTGCCAGCTCACTTACCGGGACAGGGGGAGAGACCCAGTACTTC. Residues: CASSLTGTGGETQYF.

The CDR3 region has the DNA TGCGCCAGCAGCTTGGTAGGCAGGGTTGAGGAGCAGTACTTC. Protein: CASSLVGRVEEQYF. J is TRBJ2-7 and V is TRBV5-1, with D perhaps TRBD1 (5 bases). The CDR3 runs to 14 residues. Trimming took 0 bases from V and 7 from J, leaving 14 bases between them. CDR1 and CDR2 (germline): SGHRS, YFSETQ.

The chain joins TRBV7-9 to TRBJ2-2; perhaps TRBD1 as D (5 bases). The length of the CDR3 is 16 residues. Between the trimmed V and J ends, which lost 6 bases and 2 bases, there was a span of 16 bases. Looked up from germline, CDR1 is SEHNR and CDR2 is FQNEAQ (reference sequence). The CDR3, as DNA: TGTGCCAGCAGGACGCAGGGCCCCCCAAACACCGGGGAGCTGTTTTTT. It translates to CASRTQGPPNTGELFF.

The chain links TRBV4-3 to TRBJ2-6; 9 nucleotides align to TRBD2. CDR3 size: 20 residues. V dropped 2 bases and J dropped 0; count of bases not matched to a gene: 11. Per the germline V gene, CDR1 is LGHNA and CDR2 is YSLEER. As DNA, the CDR3 is TGCGCCAGCAGCCAATACCCTAGCGGGACAACGCCCTCTGGGGCCAACGTCCTGACTTTC. It translates to CASSQYPSGTTPSGANVLTF.

Comment on this clone: The germline gene is not matched at one end of the junction; a read error may be the cause. The chain recombines TRBV6-5 with TRBJ2-2; tentative D call: TRBD1 (5 bases). The CDR3 is 14 amino acids. Germline V gene lookup returns CDR1 MNHEY and CDR2 SVGAGI. CDR3: CASSYFRDTGELFF. CDR3 DNA sequence: TGTGCCAGCAGCTACTTCAGGGACACCGGGGAGCTGTTTTTT.

V gene TRBV10-3 combines with J gene TRBJ1-2; 7 bases agree with TRBD1. V shed 3 bases and J 4 bases; nucleotides not matched to a gene: 5. Looked up from germline, CDR1 is ENHRY and CDR2 is SYGVKD. The CDR3 length is 14 residues. The CDR3 loop is CAISERDSSYGYTF. In DNA form, the CDR3 reads TGTGCCATCAGTGAAAGGGACAGCAGCTATGGCTACACCTTC.

The rearrangement links TRBV5-6 to TRBJ1-5, with 10 bases matching TRBD1. In germline, CDR1 is SGHDT, CDR2 YYEEEE. The CDR3 has 12 amino acids. V lost 3 bases, J lost 9 bases, and 0 bases stayed unmatched. The CDR3 spells CASSWDRGPQHF. In DNA form, the CDR3 reads TGTGCCAGCAGCTGGGACAGGGGGCCCCAGCATTTT.

This chain uses TRBV28 with TRBJ1-6; D gene uncertain. The germline CDR1 and CDR2 sequences are MDHEN and SYDVKM. Trimming shortened V by 5 bases and J by 5 bases, and 13 bases separated the two germline ends. The CDR3 is 15 residues long. The CDR3 DNA reads TGTGCCAGCAGTGCCCTGACACCAGATAATTCACCCCTCCACTTT. Protein sequence: CASSALTPDNSPLHF.